Shown below are 27 T cell receptor beta chains from a single sample sequenced in a study of blood T cell repertoires in COVID-19. Repertoires were generated with immunoSEQ multiplex PCR, while TCRdb's copy carries only in-frame clones and drops some. The sample consists of about 280,000 clones, 85% of them appearing once. Specimen: PBMCs or T cells enriched from blood (not recorded which). The receptors originated from a woman between 50 and 59 years old who had recovered from COVID-19.

The chain links TRBV4-1 to TRBJ2-7; 9 bases map to TRBD1. The CDR3 is made up of 16 amino acids. CDR1 is MGHRA, CDR2 YSYEKL, per germline. After removal of 2 bases from V and 4 bases from J, the junction contained 9 bases not matched to a gene. As DNA, the CDR3 is TGCGCCAGCAGCCAACCTCCTGGGACAGGGTTATACGAGCAGTACTTC. Its translation is CASSQPPGTGLYEQYF.

This clone was seen once. CDR3 sequence: CASSLGGRVYNEQFF. CDR3 coding DNA: TGTGCCAGCAGCTTAGGGGGGAGGGTGTACAATGAGCAGTTCTTC. This chain uses TRBV13 with TRBJ2-1; 7 bases align to TRBD2. With 0 bases clipped from V and 4 bases from J, the junction kept 3 bases outside the gene matches. From germline, CDR1 is PRHDT and CDR2 FYEKMQ (reference sequence). The CDR3 sequence is 15 residues long.

This clone has just a few counts. J is TRBJ2-7 and V is TRBV7-2; 7 bases agree with TRBD2. The CDR3 is 15 amino acids. Germline trimming cut 5 bases from V and 5 bases from J; bases unmatched to any gene: 12. CDR1 and CDR2 from the germline V gene are SGHTA and FQGNSA. The CDR3 protein is CASSTRTRRGDEQYF. The CDR3 region has the DNA TGTGCCAGCAGCACCAGGACTAGAAGAGGCGACGAGCAGTACTTC.

The chain is built from TRBV7-3 and TRBJ2-7, with 8 bases fitting TRBD1. The CDR3 runs to 15 residues. The germline V gene has CDR1 SGHTA and CDR2 FQGTGA. J lost 3 bases, V lost 3 bases, and 7 bases had no gene match. The CDR3: CASSFTGGNVYEQYF. The CDR3 DNA sequence: TGTGCCAGCAGCTTCACAGGGGGGAATGTCTACGAGCAGTACTTC.

The chain has TRBV28 and TRBJ2-7; perhaps TRBD2 as D (6 bases). Germline-derived CDR1 and CDR2 are MDHEN and SYDVKM. The CDR3 covers 14 residues. Trimming removed 2 bases from V and 6 bases from J, with 14 bases in between. The CDR3 sequence: CASSLSQGGAEQYF. Written as DNA, the CDR3 is TGTGCCAGCAGTTTAAGCCAGGGAGGTGCCGAGCAGTACTTC.

V and J are TRBV5-1 and TRBJ1-4; the match to TRBD1 covers 7 bases. The germline gives CDR1 SGHRS, CDR2 YFSETQ. This CDR3 spans 17 amino acids. V dropped 1 base and J dropped 3; count of bases not matched to a gene: 9. CDR3 in DNA: TGCGCCAGCAGCTTGAGTAGAGGGGGCGCCTCTAATGAAAAACTGTTTTTT. Protein product: CASSLSRGGASNEKLFF.

This clone was observed once. This chain links TRBV27 with TRBJ1-1; D possibly corresponds to TRBD1 (6 bases). CDR3 length: 16 amino acids. The germline CDR1 and CDR2 sequences are MNHEY and SMNVEV (reference sequence). Trimming removed 3 bases from V and 3 bases from J, with 17 bases in between. This chain's CDR3 is CASSFVRGGSDTEAFF. CDR3 in DNA: TGTGCCAGCAGTTTTGTGAGGGGGGGTTCCGACACTGAAGCTTTCTTT.

A single count supports this clone. The J gene is TRBJ1-1, the V gene TRBV19, with 10 positions matching TRBD1. The J segment lost 4 bases and the V segment lost 10 bases, leaving 6 bases of the junction unmatched. This CDR3 has 13 amino acids. Germline V gene data show CDR1 as LNHDA and CDR2 as SQIVND (reference sequence). Here the CDR3 DNA reads TGTGCCACCGAGACAGGGGGCGGCACTGAAGCTTTCTTT. Protein: CATETGGGTEAFF.

This chain uses TRBV6-6 with TRBJ1-2, with TRBD1 identical over 7 bases. The CDR3 length is 14 residues. In germline, CDR1 is MNHNY, CDR2 SVGAGI (reference sequence). The ends lost 4 bases at V and 4 bases at J; junction bases unmatched: 6. The CDR3 sequence is CASSSPDRVYGYTF. The DNA of the CDR3 is TGTGCCAGCAGTTCCCCTGACAGGGTCTATGGCTACACCTTC.

The gene calls are TRBV2 and TRBJ2-1, with 11 bases that match TRBD2. This CDR3 spans 12 amino acids. Trimming at V came to 7 bases and at J to 7 bases, leaving 0 bases not matched to a gene. Per the germline V gene, CDR1 is SNHLY and CDR2 is FYNNEI. The CDR3 sequence is CASTSGGNEQFF. CDR3 in DNA: TGTGCCAGCACTAGCGGGGGGAATGAGCAGTTCTTC.

This clone was found a few times. The chain combines TRBV7-2 with TRBJ2-5; D is unresolved. The CDR3 extends over 12 amino acids. Germline V gene data show CDR1 as SGHTA and CDR2 as FQGNSA. V lost 5 bases to trimming and J lost 2 bases, with 6 bases between them. CDR3 in DNA: TGTGCCAGCAGCGGAGCTCAAGAGACCCAGTACTTC. Translating gives CASSGAQETQYF.

V and J are TRBV5-1 and TRBJ1-1, with D maybe TRBD1 (5 bases). This CDR3 spans 15 amino acids. V was cut by 4 bases and J by 3 bases, with 16 bases left in between. Germline-derived CDR1 and CDR2 are SGHRS and YFSETQ. The DNA of the CDR3 is TGCGCCAGCAGCCCGATCGCTGGGGCGGACACTGAAGCTTTCTTT. The encoded protein is CASSPIAGADTEAFF.

The genes are TRBV10-3 and TRBJ1-1, with D unclear. This CDR3 comprises 15 residues. Germline CDR1 ENHRY, CDR2 SYGVKD. With 3 bases removed from V and 1 base from J, the gap between germline ends came to 12 bases. The DNA for the CDR3 is TGTGCCATCAGTGAAGATCGGTACGGGAACACTGAAGCTTTCTTT. Amino acids: CAISEDRYGNTEAFF.

This clone was counted a few times. The V gene is TRBV5-1, the J gene TRBJ2-6, with D perhaps matching TRBD2 (7 bases). Germline CDR1 is SGHRS and CDR2 is YFSETQ. The CDR3 runs to 17 residues. Trimming shortened V by 6 bases and J by 4 bases, and 20 bases separated the two germline ends. As DNA, the CDR3 is TGCGCCAGCAACTTCCGGGGGGCGCAGTCCGGGGCCAACGTCCTGACTTTC. It encodes CASNFRGAQSGANVLTF. The entire variable domain, with the rest obtained from reference TRBV5-1 and TRBJ2-6, is as follows: KAGVTQTPRYLIKTRGQQVTLSCSPISGHRSVSWYQQTPGQGLQFLFEYFSETQRNKGNFPGRFSGRQFSNSRSEMNVSTLELGDSALYLCASNFRGAQSGANVLTFGAGSRLTVL.

The chain couples TRBV29-1 to TRBJ1-2; TRBD1 matches 8 bases. V was clipped by 3 bases and J by 8 bases; unmatched bases: 11. Germline lookup yields CDR1 SQVTM and CDR2 ANQGSEA. The CDR3 spans 14 residues. In DNA, the CDR3 is TGCAGCGTTGAGAGAGGCAGGGGGCTAGAAGGCTACACCTTC. As protein: CSVERGRGLEGYTF. Combining the CDR3 with reference TRBV29-1 and TRBJ1-2 gives the whole variable domain SAVISQKPSRDICQRGTSLTIQCQVDSQVTMMFWYRQQPGQSLTLIATANQGSEATYESGFVIDKFPISRPNLTFSTLTVSNMSPEDSSIYLCSVERGRGLEGYTFGSGTRLTVV.

This clone was observed once. The chain couples TRBV9 to TRBJ2-3; maybe TRBD2 (6 bases). CDR3 size: 14 residues. Trimming took 10 bases from V and 1 from J, leaving 16 bases between them. The germline V gene encodes CDR1 SGDLS and CDR2 YYNGEE. The CDR3 here is CASGAGTRTDTQYF. DNA for the CDR3: TGTGCCTCCGGGGCGGGGACCCGCACAGATACGCAGTATTTT.

The rearrangement joins TRBV5-6 to TRBJ2-3, with D possibly being TRBD1 (5 bases). Trimming removed 4 bases from V and 7 bases from J, with 16 bases in between. This CDR3 contains 14 residues. CDR1 is SGHDT and CDR2 is YYEEEE in the germline V gene. CDR3 in amino acids: CASSPAGAPHTQYF. The CDR3, as DNA: TGTGCCAGCAGCCCCGCTGGGGCCCCACATACGCAGTATTTT.

CDR3 bases: TGTGCCAGCTTCCGGGACAGGGGGGATGAAAAACTGTTTTTT. Its protein is CASFRDRGDEKLFF. V and J are TRBV18 and TRBJ1-4, with 11 bases fitting TRBD1. The germline gives CDR1 KGHSH, CDR2 LQKENI. The CDR3 is 14 residues long. V was clipped by 7 bases and J by 6 bases; unmatched bases: 4. The whole variable domain, remainder taken from reference TRBV18 and TRBJ1-4, is NAGVMQNPRHLVRRRGQEARLRCSPMKGHSHVYWYRQLPEEGLKFMVYLQKENIIDESGMPKERFSAEFPKEGPSILRIQQVVRGDSAAYFCASFRDRGDEKLFFGSGTQLSVL.

CDR3 nucleotide sequence: TGCGCCAGCAGCCAAGAATGGGACTATTTATCCTACGAGCAGTACTTC. Residues: CASSQEWDYLSYEQYF. The chain joins TRBV4-3 to TRBJ2-7, with 7 bases that match TRBD2. V lost 0 bases and J lost 1; bases outside the gene matches: 6. CDR1 and CDR2 (germline): LGHNA, YSLEER. This CDR3 has 16 amino acids.

The V and J genes are TRBV7-9 and TRBJ2-1; perhaps TRBD1 as D (6 bases). V was clipped by 5 bases and J by 2 bases, with 10 bases between them. The CDR3 runs to 14 residues. The germline CDR1 and CDR2 sequences are SEHNR and FQNEAQ (reference sequence). The CDR3 DNA is TGTGCCAGCAGCCAGAGGACAGCCTACAATGAGCAGTTCTTC. It encodes CASSQRTAYNEQFF.

V gene TRBV15 combines with J gene TRBJ1-5; 10 nucleotides align to TRBD1. V lost 5 bases, J lost 0 bases, and 13 bases stayed unmatched. CDR3 length equals 19 residues. Germline values: CDR1 LNHNV, CDR2 YYDKDF (reference sequence). CDR3 in amino acids: CATSGPRDRGSYSNQPQHF. CDR3 sequence (DNA): TGTGCCACCAGCGGGCCCCGGGACAGGGGATCATATAGCAATCAGCCCCAGCATTTT.

The chain employs TRBV19 and TRBJ1-5, with 8 bases identical to TRBD1. Germline values: CDR1 LNHDA, CDR2 SQIVND (reference sequence). The J segment lost 2 bases and the V segment lost 0 bases, leaving 6 bases of the junction unmatched. The CDR3 contains 17 residues. As DNA, the CDR3 is TGTGCCAGTAGTATAGACCCGACAGGGGTGGGCAATCAGCCCCAGCATTTT. Its protein product is CASSIDPTGVGNQPQHF.

This chain joins TRBV18 and TRBJ2-1, with TRBD1 identical over 8 bases. Germline lookup yields CDR1 KGHSH and CDR2 LQKENI. J lost 5 bases, V lost 4 bases, and 4 bases had no gene match. The CDR3 covers 14 residues. The CDR3 reads CASSRDRGDNEQFF. The DNA for the CDR3 is TGTGCCAGCTCACGCGACAGGGGTGACAATGAGCAGTTCTTC. Full variable domain (rest looked up from reference TRBV18 and TRBJ2-1): NAGVMQNPRHLVRRRGQEARLRCSPMKGHSHVYWYRQLPEEGLKFMVYLQKENIIDESGMPKERFSAEFPKEGPSILRIQQVVRGDSAAYFCASSRDRGDNEQFFGPGTRLTVL.

This clone has only a few counts. The chain combines TRBV5-1 with TRBJ1-1, with a tentative D call TRBD1 (6 bases). Trimming cost V 2 bases and J 4 bases, with 12 bases left between them. Germline assignment: CDR1 SGHRS and CDR2 YFSETQ. This CDR3 contains 14 residues. CDR3 protein: CASSFSGDGTEAFF. The CDR3, as DNA: TGCGCCAGCAGCTTTTCAGGGGATGGCACTGAAGCTTTCTTT. Full variable domain (outside the CDR3, taken from reference TRBV5-1 and TRBJ1-1): KAGVTQTPRYLIKTRGQQVTLSCSPISGHRSVSWYQQTPGQGLQFLFEYFSETQRNKGNFPGRFSGRQFSNSRSEMNVSTLELGDSALYLCASSFSGDGTEAFFGQGTRLTVV.

CDR3 amino acids: CASSIYGWGGGPYEQYF. In DNA form, the CDR3 reads TGTGCCAGTAGTATATATGGTTGGGGGGGAGGCCCCTACGAGCAGTACTTC. This chain connects TRBV19 to TRBJ2-7; 7 bases are a match to TRBD2. Germline values: CDR1 LNHDA, CDR2 SQIVND (reference sequence). This CDR3 spans 17 amino acids. Unmatched junction bases numbered 12, after V lost 2 bases and J lost 2 bases.

The chain carries TRBV5-6 and TRBJ1-6; possibly TRBD1 for D (5 bases). Trimming stripped 0 bases from V and 10 bases from J, with 17 bases between. CDR1 and CDR2 from the germline V gene are SGHDT and YYEEEE. The CDR3 has 16 amino acids. The CDR3 coding sequence is TGTGCCAGCAGCTTGGCCGCTGGCAGGGCAAACTCACCCCTCCACTTT. This translates into CASSLAAGRANSPLHF.

The genes are TRBV6-5 and TRBJ1-2, with D unresolved. The CDR3 sequence is 14 residues long. Germline values: CDR1 MNHEY, CDR2 SVGAGI. V was trimmed by 0 bases and J by 6 bases, leaving 11 bases between them. Here the CDR3 reads CASSYSGGNDGYTF. In DNA form, the CDR3 reads TGTGCCAGCAGTTACTCGGGCGGGAACGATGGCTACACCTTC.